This T cell receptor (beta chain) is drawn from a study of OX40 agonist ivuxolimab in advanced cancers. Study-wide context: Ivuxolimab, which is an agonistic anti-OX40 (CD134) antibody, was administered to the patients. People in dose escalation had one of these cancers: hepatocellular carcinoma, melanoma, renal cell or head and neck cancer.

Trimming at V came to 2 bases and at J to 4 bases, leaving 6 bases not matched to a gene. This CDR3 region has 16 residues. Looked up from germline, CDR1 is SGHNT and CDR2 is YYREEE (reference sequence). Prior autoimmune disease or systemic immunosuppression barred patients. Method: immunoSEQ multiplex PCR; TCRdb's copy keeps in-frame clones and lacks some. Of tens of thousands of clones in the sample, around 90% were seen once. The genes are TRBV5-4 and TRBJ2-1; TRBD2 aligns across 10 bases. Source: CD4+ or CD8+ T cells sorted from blood, taken in a trial of the OX40 agonist ivuxolimab. This clonotype was obtained from an adult with an advanced solid tumor such as melanoma, head and neck, liver or kidney cancer. As DNA, the CDR3 is TGTGCCAGCAGCTTTACCGGGACTAGCGCATACAATGAGCAGTTCTTC. Residues: CASSFTGTSAYNEQFF. Using reference TRBV5-4 and TRBJ2-1 for the parts outside the CDR3, the full variable domain is ETGVTQSPTHLIKTRGQQVTLRCSSQSGHNTVSWYQQALGQGPQFIFQYYREEENGRGNFPPRFSGLQFPNYSSELNVNALELDDSALYLCASSFTGTSAYNEQFFGPGTRLTVL.